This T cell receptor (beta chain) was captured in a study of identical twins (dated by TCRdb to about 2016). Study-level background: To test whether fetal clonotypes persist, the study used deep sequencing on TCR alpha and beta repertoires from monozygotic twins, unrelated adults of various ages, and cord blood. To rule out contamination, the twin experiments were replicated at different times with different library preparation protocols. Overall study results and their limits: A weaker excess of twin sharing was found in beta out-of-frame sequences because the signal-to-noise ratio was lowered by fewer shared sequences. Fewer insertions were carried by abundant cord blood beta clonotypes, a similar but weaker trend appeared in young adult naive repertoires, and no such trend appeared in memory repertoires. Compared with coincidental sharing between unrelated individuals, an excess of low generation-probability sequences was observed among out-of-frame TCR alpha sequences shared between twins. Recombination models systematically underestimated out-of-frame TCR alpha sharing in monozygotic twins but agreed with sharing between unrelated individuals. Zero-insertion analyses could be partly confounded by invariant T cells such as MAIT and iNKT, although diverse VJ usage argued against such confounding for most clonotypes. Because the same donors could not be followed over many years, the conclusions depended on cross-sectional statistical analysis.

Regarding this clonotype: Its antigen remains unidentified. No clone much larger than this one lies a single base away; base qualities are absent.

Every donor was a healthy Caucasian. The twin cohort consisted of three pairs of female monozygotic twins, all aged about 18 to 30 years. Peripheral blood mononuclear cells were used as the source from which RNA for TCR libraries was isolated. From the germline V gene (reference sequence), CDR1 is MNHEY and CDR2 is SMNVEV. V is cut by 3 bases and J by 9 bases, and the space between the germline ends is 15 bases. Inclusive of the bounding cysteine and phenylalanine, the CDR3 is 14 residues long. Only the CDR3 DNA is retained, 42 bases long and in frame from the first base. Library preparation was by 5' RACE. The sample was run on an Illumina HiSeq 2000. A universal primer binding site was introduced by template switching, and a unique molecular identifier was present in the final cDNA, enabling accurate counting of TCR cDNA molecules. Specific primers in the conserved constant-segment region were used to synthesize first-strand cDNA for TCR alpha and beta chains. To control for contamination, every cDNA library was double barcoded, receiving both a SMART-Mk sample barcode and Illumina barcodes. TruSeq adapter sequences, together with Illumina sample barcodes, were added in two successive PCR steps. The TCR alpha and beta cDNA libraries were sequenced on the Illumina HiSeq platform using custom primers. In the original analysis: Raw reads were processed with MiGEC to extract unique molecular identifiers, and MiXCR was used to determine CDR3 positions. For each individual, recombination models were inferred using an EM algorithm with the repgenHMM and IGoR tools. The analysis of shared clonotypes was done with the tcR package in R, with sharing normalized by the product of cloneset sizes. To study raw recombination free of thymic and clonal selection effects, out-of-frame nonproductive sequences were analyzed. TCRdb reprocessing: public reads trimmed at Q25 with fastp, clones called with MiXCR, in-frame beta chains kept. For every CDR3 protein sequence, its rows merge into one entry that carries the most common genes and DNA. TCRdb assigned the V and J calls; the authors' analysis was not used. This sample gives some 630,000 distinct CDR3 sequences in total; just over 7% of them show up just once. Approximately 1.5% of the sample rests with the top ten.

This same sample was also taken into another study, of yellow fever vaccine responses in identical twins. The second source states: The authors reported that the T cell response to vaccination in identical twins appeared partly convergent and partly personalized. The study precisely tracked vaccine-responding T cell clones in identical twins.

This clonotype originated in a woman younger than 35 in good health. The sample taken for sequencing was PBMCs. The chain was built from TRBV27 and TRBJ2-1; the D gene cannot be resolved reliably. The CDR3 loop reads CASSFSGSTSEQFF. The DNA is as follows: TGTGCCAGCAGTTTCAGTGGTTCGACATCTGAGCAGTTCTTC.